The 30 T cell receptor beta chains reported below all come from one sample, sequenced in a study of blood T cells in healthy people across ages. Then a second PCR, running roughly 7 to 11 cycles, was carried out with a sample-barcoded 5' primer and a J-beta primer mix. TCRdb re-analysed the 5' RACE reads in MiXCR, keeping a single row per CDR3 protein. Among over 600,000 distinct CDR3 sequences listed, roughly 21% were seen once. Material: blood. Receptors originate from a man in his 70s in good health.

In this sample, this clonotype turned up many times. This chain joins TRBV24-1 and TRBJ2-1; 8 nucleotides match TRBD1. The CDR3 has 16 residues. Germline V gives CDR1 KGHDR, CDR2 SFDVKD. V was clipped by 2 bases and J by 3 bases; unmatched bases: 5. CDR3 sequence (DNA): TGTGCCACCAGTGATTCCGGGACAGGCGACTACAATGAGCAGTTCTTC. Residues: CATSDSGTGDYNEQFF.

This chain joins TRBV29-1 and TRBJ1-2; a weak D match, TRBD1 (6 bases). The CDR3 spans 12 residues. Germline-derived CDR1 and CDR2 are SQVTM and ANQGSEA. V was trimmed by 7 bases and J by 4 bases, leaving 13 bases between them. As DNA, the CDR3 is TGCAGCGCCACAGGGATTTTCTATGGCTACACCTTC. Translating it yields CSATGIFYGYTF.

This clonotype was counted a few times. This chain joins TRBV6-1 and TRBJ2-5, with TRBD2 matching 9 bases. The DNA matches TRBJ2-7 better at its end, which makes the J call doubtful. CDR3 length: 18 amino acids. Looked up from germline, CDR1 is MNHNS and CDR2 is SASEGT. CDR3 loop: CASREGVTSGPSSYEQYF. DNA of the CDR3: TGTGCCAGCAGGGAGGGGGTAACTAGCGGGCCTAGCTCCTACGAGCAGTACTTC.

This clonotype was recorded only once. V and J are TRBV7-9 and TRBJ2-1; 8 positions agree with TRBD2. The CDR3 consists of 16 residues. V dropped 3 bases and J dropped 5; count of bases not matched to a gene: 9. Germline assignment: CDR1 SEHNR and CDR2 FQNEAQ (reference sequence). The CDR3 DNA reads as TGTGCCAGCAGCTTGTCCGGGACTAGGAAACACAATGAGCAGTTCTTC. Amino acids: CASSLSGTRKHNEQFF.

This sequence joins TRBV10-3 and TRBJ2-7; D is ambiguous. The assigned J gene may be wrong: the sequence end matches TRBJ2-1 better. This CDR3 comprises 15 residues. Germline CDR1 is ENHRY and CDR2 is SYGVKD. The CDR3 DNA reads as TGTGCCATCAGTGAGTCCTCTTCGACGGTTGGGGAGCAGTTCTTC. It specifies CAISESSSTVGEQFF.

Only a few counts were recorded for this clonotype. This chain joins TRBV29-1 and TRBJ2-5; D may be TRBD2 (5 bases). The CDR3 is 14 amino acids. Germline V gene sequence: CDR1 SQVTM, CDR2 ANQGSEA. Trimming stripped 6 bases from V and 5 bases from J, with 19 bases between. The CDR3 is CSVGGVSTGETQYF. The CDR3 coding sequence is TGCAGCGTAGGCGGCGTCTCCACGGGGGAGACCCAGTACTTC.

The rearrangement links TRBV6-2 or TRBV6-3 to TRBJ2-6; the D gene is possibly TRBD2 (6 bases). Per the germline V gene, CDR1 is MNHEY and CDR2 is SVGEGT. V was trimmed by 8 bases and J by 0 bases, leaving 14 bases between them. The CDR3 sequence is 16 residues long. The DNA for the CDR3 is TGTGCCAGCTCGACTAGGATTGGCTCTGGGGCCAACGTCCTGACTTTC. Translating gives CASSTRIGSGANVLTF.

The rearrangement links TRBV27 to TRBJ1-1; a possible D gene is TRBD1 (5 bases). Trimming cost V 6 bases and J 7 bases, with 18 bases left between them. The CDR3 sequence is 14 residues long. In germline, CDR1 is MNHEY, CDR2 SMNVEV (reference sequence). The CDR3 bases are TGTGCCAGCAGCGCTCAGGACACACGAATTGAAGCTTTCTTT. Residues: CASSAQDTRIEAFF.

This clonotype turned up a few times. The rearrangement links TRBV15 to TRBJ2-3; 9 nucleotides line up with TRBD2. CDR3 length: 15 residues. Germline-derived CDR1 and CDR2 are LNHNV and YYDKDF (reference sequence). With 2 bases clipped from V and 0 bases from J, the junction kept 0 bases outside the gene matches. The CDR3 reads CATSRLAGSTDTQYF. DNA of the CDR3: TGTGCCACCAGCAGACTAGCGGGAAGCACAGATACGCAGTATTTT.

This clonotype was seen a few times. This rearrangement joins TRBV20-1 to TRBJ2-3; 7 nucleotides line up with TRBD2. CDR1 is DFQATT and CDR2 is SNEGSKA in the germline V gene (reference sequence). V was clipped by 7 bases and J by 0 bases; unmatched bases: 4. The CDR3 consists of 13 residues. CDR3 nucleotide sequence: TGCAGTGAAGCAGCGGGAAGCACAGATACGCAGTATTTT. It codes for CSEAAGSTDTQYF.

CDR3 loop: CARSAPLRVSLLHNEQFF. CDR3 sequence (DNA): TGTGCCAGAAGCGCCCCTCTTCGGGTCTCTTTACTACACAATGAGCAGTTCTTC. The chain carries TRBV5-3 and TRBJ2-5; D unresolved. Matching the DNA end better, TRBJ2-1 makes the J call doubtful. TRBV5-3 is an open reading frame, and its role is uncertain. This CDR3 spans 18 amino acids.

This clonotype came up a few times. The rearrangement joins TRBV12-3 or TRBV12-4 to TRBJ2-5, with 8 bases aligning to TRBD1. Near its end, the DNA agrees better with TRBJ2-7, so the J call may be wrong. The CDR3 consists of 13 residues. CDR3 protein: CASSLGQGHEQYF. Written as DNA, the CDR3 is TGTGCCAGCAGTCTTGGACAGGGACACGAGCAGTACTTC.

This clonotype was seen repeatedly, ten times or more. V usage is TRBV29-1 and J usage is TRBJ2-1; 7 bases align to TRBD1. CDR1 is SQVTM and CDR2 is ANQGSEA in the germline V gene. CDR3 length: 11 amino acids. J lost 9 bases, V lost 7 bases, and 6 bases had no gene match. In nucleotides, the CDR3 is TGCAGCGGCAAGGGGGCAAGTGAGCAGTTCTTC. Translation: CSGKGASEQFF.

This clonotype was counted a few times. The chain joins TRBV7-9 to TRBJ1-6; tentatively, D is TRBD1 (5 bases). The CDR3 has 14 residues. V was cut by 2 bases and J by 6 bases, with 8 bases left in between. CDR1 and CDR2 (germline): SEHNR, FQNEAQ (reference sequence). CDR3 amino acids: CASSLLGVNSPLHF. In DNA, the CDR3 is TGTGCCAGCAGCTTACTAGGGGTTAATTCACCCCTCCACTTT.

This chain uses TRBV20-1 with TRBJ2-4, with 10 positions matching TRBD1. The CDR3 contains 12 residues. J lost 8 bases, V lost 8 bases, and 6 bases had no gene match. Germline-derived CDR1 and CDR2 are DFQATT and SNEGSKA (reference sequence). CDR3 loop: CSHRDRGDIQYF. The CDR3 DNA is TGCAGTCACCGGGACAGGGGTGACATTCAGTACTTC.

This clonotype was seen a few times. The rearrangement links TRBV7-9 to TRBJ1-4; D call uncertain. V shed 1 base and J shed 5 bases, with 14 bases lying between them. The length of the CDR3 is 16 residues. Germline CDR1 is SEHNR and CDR2 is FQNEAQ (reference sequence). For the CDR3, the DNA is TGTGCCAGCAGCTTAGGTTGGAGGGCTTCGAATGAAAAACTGTTTTTT. This codes for CASSLGWRASNEKLFF. Filled out from reference TRBV7-9 and TRBJ1-4, the complete variable domain reads DTGVSQNPRHKITKRGQNVTFRCDPISEHNRLYWYRQTLGQGPEFLTYFQNEAQLEKSRLLSDRFSAERPKGSFSTLEIQRTEQGDSAMYLCASSLGWRASNEKLFFGSGTQLSVL.

The chain has TRBV11-1 and TRBJ2-6; TRBD2 aligns across 12 bases. Trimming cost V 7 bases and J 1 base; bases outside gene matches: 14. From germline, CDR1 is SGHAT and CDR2 FQDESV (reference sequence). CDR3 length equals 20 residues. CDR3 DNA sequence: TGTGCCAGCATCGATGACCCGGGACTAGCGGGCTTGTCTGGGGCCAACGTCCTGACTTTC. It codes for CASIDDPGLAGLSGANVLTF.

The chain combines TRBV27 with TRBJ2-5; 9 positions match TRBD2. V dropped 4 bases and J dropped 1; count of bases not matched to a gene: 7. The germline V gene has CDR1 MNHEY and CDR2 SMNVEV (reference sequence). The CDR3 runs 16 residues. The CDR3 nucleotides read TGTGCCAGCAGTTCTTTAACTAGCGGGCTCCAAGAGACCCAGTACTTC. Protein sequence: CASSSLTSGLQETQYF.

This clonotype has more than one count but fewer than ten. The rearrangement links TRBV4-1 to TRBJ1-2; D is possibly TRBD1 (5 bases). V was trimmed by 0 bases and J by 8 bases, leaving 16 bases between them. The germline CDR1 and CDR2 sequences are MGHRA and YSYEKL. This CDR3 region has 15 residues. CDR3 bases: TGCGCCAGCAGCCAAGAGCGGCAGGGAATGGGCGGCTACACCTTC. This codes for CASSQERQGMGGYTF.

The V call is TRBV7-3, the J call TRBJ1-6; D call uncertain. Germline assignment: CDR1 SGHTA and CDR2 FQGTGA. CDR3 length equals 13 residues. The germline V and J ends were trimmed by 4 bases and 13 bases, with 14 bases remaining between them. CDR3 loop: CASSSDRASPLHF. The DNA for the CDR3 is TGTGCCAGCAGCTCCGATCGGGCCTCGCCCCTCCACTTT.

This rearrangement joins TRBV5-1 to TRBJ2-5; TRBD2 matches 7 bases. V lost 1 base to trimming and J lost 5 bases; unmatched junction nucleotides: 8. This CDR3 spans 15 amino acids. CDR1 SGHRS and CDR2 YFSETQ come from the germline V gene. The CDR3 is CASSLMAGAEETQYF. The CDR3 nucleotides read TGCGCCAGCAGCTTGATGGCGGGAGCGGAGGAGACCCAGTACTTC.

This clonotype was observed a handful of times. The V call is TRBV20-1, the J call TRBJ2-1, with a weak D call TRBD2 (6 bases). The CDR3 has 13 residues. Trimming pared 2 bases from V and 3 bases from J, leaving 8 bases between. CDR1 is DFQATT and CDR2 is SNEGSKA in the germline V gene (reference sequence). CDR3 nucleotides: TGCAGTGCTAGAAAGGACTACTACAATGAGCAGTTCTTC. Its translation: CSARKDYYNEQFF.

J is TRBJ1-2 and V is TRBV12-3 or TRBV12-4; D might be TRBD1 (5 bases). The CDR3 is 14 residues long. With 8 bases removed from V and 8 bases from J, the gap between germline ends came to 21 bases. In DNA, the CDR3 is TGTGCCAGCCTCCAGAGGGACGAAGCTAAGGGCTACACCTTC. It is translated as CASLQRDEAKGYTF.

In its sample, this clonotype was seen a few times. This rearrangement joins TRBV11-2 to TRBJ2-5; no firm D call. The CDR3 consists of 13 residues. Trimming pared 0 bases from V and 5 bases from J, leaving 7 bases between. Germline V lookup: CDR1 SGHAT, CDR2 FQNNGV. The CDR3 DNA reads as TGTGCCAGCAGCTTAGAGCGTTCGGAGACCCAGTACTTC. This encodes CASSLERSETQYF.

The chain combines TRBV6-6 with TRBJ1-2, with D possibly being TRBD1 (6 bases). With 4 bases removed from V and 3 bases from J, the gap between germline ends came to 9 bases. Germline V CDR1 and CDR2: MNHNY, SVGAGI (reference sequence). The length of the CDR3 is 13 residues. The CDR3 bases are TGTGCCAGCAGTTCAGGGGTCCACTATGGCTACACCTTC. Residues: CASSSGVHYGYTF.

This clonotype appeared a few times. This chain uses TRBV18 with TRBJ2-5, with a possible D match to TRBD2 (6 bases). The assigned J gene may be wrong: the sequence end matches TRBJ2-1 better. The CDR3 spans 14 residues. Germline V gene data show CDR1 as KGHSH and CDR2 as LQKENI. The CDR3 is CASSLPGGEGGQFF. The CDR3 DNA reads TGTGCCAGCTCACTCCCTGGCGGGGAAGGTGGGCAGTTCTTC.

This clonotype was detected only a few times. The chain has TRBV20-1 and TRBJ2-5; D gene unclear. V lost 6 bases and J lost 2, with 16 bases in between. The CDR3 has 14 residues. Germline CDR1 and CDR2: DFQATT and SNEGSKA (reference sequence). The CDR3 region has the DNA TGCAGTGCCCGCACTGCCCGGTTACAAGAGACCCAGTACTTC. Translation gives CSARTARLQETQYF.

The J gene is TRBJ2-3, the V gene TRBV12-3 or TRBV12-4; D unresolved. The V end was cut by 5 bases, the J end by 2 bases, with 11 bases between. The CDR3 has 14 residues. DNA of the CDR3: TGTGCCAGCAGTCCGATTAGGGTCACAGATACGCAGTATTTT. Amino acid sequence: CASSPIRVTDTQYF.

This clonotype came up a few times. Its ends do not fully match the called genes, so a read error is possible. V is TRBV7-3 and J is TRBJ2-3; a possible D gene is TRBD2 (5 bases). Germline values: CDR1 SGHTA, CDR2 FQGTGA. The CDR3 runs to 13 residues. CDR3 nucleotide sequence: TGTGCCAGCAGCTTAGGCCTGGGAGATACGCGGTATTTT. Protein product: CASSLGLGDTRYF. Looking up the rest from reference TRBV7-3 and TRBJ2-3 gives the full variable domain: GAGVSQTPSNKVTEKGKYVELRCDPISGHTALYWYRQSLGQGPEFLIYFQGTGAADDSGLPNDRFFAVRPEGSVSTLKIQRTERGDSAVYLCASSLGLGDTRYFGPGTRLTVL.

The chain carries TRBV28 and TRBJ1-4, with 7 bases lining up with TRBD1. The length of the CDR3 is 16 residues. Trimming removed 6 bases from V and 4 bases from J; junction bases left unmatched: 11. CDR1 is MDHEN and CDR2 is SYDVKM in the germline V gene. In nucleotides, the CDR3 is TGTGCCAGCAGCCCTCCGGGACAGCTCGTTAATGAAAAACTGTTTTTT. It specifies CASSPPGQLVNEKLFF.